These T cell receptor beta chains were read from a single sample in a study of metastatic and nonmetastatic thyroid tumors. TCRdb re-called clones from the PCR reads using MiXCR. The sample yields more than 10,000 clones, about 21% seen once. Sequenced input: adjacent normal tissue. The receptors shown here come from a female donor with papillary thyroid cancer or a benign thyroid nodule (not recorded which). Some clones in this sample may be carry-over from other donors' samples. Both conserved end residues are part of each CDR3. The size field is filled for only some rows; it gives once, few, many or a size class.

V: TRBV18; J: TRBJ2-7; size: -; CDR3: CASTGLGQGIGEQYF
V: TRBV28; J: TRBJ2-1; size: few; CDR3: CASSVSGSAQFF
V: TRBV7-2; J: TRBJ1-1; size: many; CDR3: CASIPRQGPTEAFF
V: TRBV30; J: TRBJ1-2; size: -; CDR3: CAWSGTGGYGYTF
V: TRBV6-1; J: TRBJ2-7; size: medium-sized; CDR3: CASRTLGQGGGEQYF
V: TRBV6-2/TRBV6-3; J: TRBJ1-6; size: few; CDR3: CASISPAVSSYNSPLHF
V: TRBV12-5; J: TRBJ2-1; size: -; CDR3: CASGLVRGLAGDSYNEQFF
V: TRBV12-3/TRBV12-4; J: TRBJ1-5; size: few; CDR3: CASSFGQACQPQHF
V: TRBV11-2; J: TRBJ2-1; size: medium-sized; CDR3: CASSLGGFTVNEQFF
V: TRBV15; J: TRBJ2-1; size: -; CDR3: CATSSYMGRRDEQFF
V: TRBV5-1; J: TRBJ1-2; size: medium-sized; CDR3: CASSRDTNYGYTF
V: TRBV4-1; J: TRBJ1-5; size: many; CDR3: CASSLIQGSNQPQHF
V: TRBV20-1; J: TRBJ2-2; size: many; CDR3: CSAPSSLNTGELFF
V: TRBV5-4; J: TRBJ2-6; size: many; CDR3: CASSGDRGSSGANVLTF
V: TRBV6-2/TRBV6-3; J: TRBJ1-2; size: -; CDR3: CASSYQNNYGYTF
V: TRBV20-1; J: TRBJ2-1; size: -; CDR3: CSATVSQDLGEQFF
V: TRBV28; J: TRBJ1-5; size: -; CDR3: CASRADRTGQPQHF
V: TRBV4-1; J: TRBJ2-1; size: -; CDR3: CASSQENNEQFF
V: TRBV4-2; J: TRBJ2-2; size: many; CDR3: CASSQAAGELFF
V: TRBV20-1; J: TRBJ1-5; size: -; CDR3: CSSRRGDQPQHF
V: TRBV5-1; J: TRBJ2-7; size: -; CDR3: CASSLDRGSIDEQYF
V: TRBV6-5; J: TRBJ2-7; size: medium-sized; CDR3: CASSYSLGTSYEQYF